Detailed here is one T cell receptor (beta chain). Its matching antigen is unknown. The data were obtained in a study of cytomegalovirus exposure and HLA in healthy donors. Study-wide results and caveats: Reports described diagnosis of cytomegalovirus status by the classifier as highly specific and sensitive. According to a later analysis, most TCR beta chains associated with CMV appeared HLA-restricted.

PCR involved 60 Vbeta and 13 Jbeta primers. In the authors' methods: In a later analysis, about 9.9 million of 83 million or so unique beta chains occurred in at least two donors. Sequenced by immunoSEQ multiplex PCR; TCRdb stores in-frame clones only, minus some. V, J and clone size were drawn from that table, and D and trimming were deduced from the DNA. The sample yields approximately 150,000 clones, 77% seen once. The CDR3 covers 14 residues. The V and J ends lost 1 base and 2 bases respectively, with 9 bases between them. Germline V CDR1 and CDR2: GTSNPN, SVGIG (reference sequence). The specimen was PBMCs. This clonotype was obtained from a woman in her fifties or sixties in good health and CMV-seronegative. The chain joins TRBV30 to TRBJ2-1, with D hard to call. The CDR3 is CAWSARQPYNEQFF. DNA for the CDR3: TGTGCCTGGAGTGCCAGACAACCCTACAATGAGCAGTTCTTC.